The T cell receptor (beta chain) described here comes from a study of shared clonotypes between healthy human individuals. Study results and caveats: Sample collection involved blood only; tissue repertoires are likely different. About 4.5% of naive CD4 clonotypes were common to four donors.

As regards this clone: Antigen specificity is unknown.

Roughly 33,000 T cell genomes, or about 0.2 ug DNA, went into the sorted-subset replicate PCRs. Clones were sequenced by immunoSEQ multiplex PCR, and TCRdb holds only the in-frame ones, with some missing. The data hold about 1.5 million clones, with about 96% observed a single time. Donors, healthy HIV-negative adults, lacked recent acute infections or vaccinations. The receptor's source is a man between 25 and 39 years old in good health. Sequenced material: naive CD4+ T cells sorted from blood. Noted subset: CD45RA+ positively selected.

The chain's CDR3 is CASSLRLAGVRSSYEQYF. CDR3 in DNA: TGTGCCAGCAGCTTAAGACTAGCGGGAGTTCGGAGTTCCTACGAGCAGTACTTC. The chain uses TRBV7-9 and TRBJ2-7; 12 bases agree with TRBD2. J lost 1 base, V lost 2 bases, and 9 bases had no gene match. The CDR3 length is 18 residues. CDR1 and CDR2 (germline): SEHNR, FQNEAQ (reference sequence).